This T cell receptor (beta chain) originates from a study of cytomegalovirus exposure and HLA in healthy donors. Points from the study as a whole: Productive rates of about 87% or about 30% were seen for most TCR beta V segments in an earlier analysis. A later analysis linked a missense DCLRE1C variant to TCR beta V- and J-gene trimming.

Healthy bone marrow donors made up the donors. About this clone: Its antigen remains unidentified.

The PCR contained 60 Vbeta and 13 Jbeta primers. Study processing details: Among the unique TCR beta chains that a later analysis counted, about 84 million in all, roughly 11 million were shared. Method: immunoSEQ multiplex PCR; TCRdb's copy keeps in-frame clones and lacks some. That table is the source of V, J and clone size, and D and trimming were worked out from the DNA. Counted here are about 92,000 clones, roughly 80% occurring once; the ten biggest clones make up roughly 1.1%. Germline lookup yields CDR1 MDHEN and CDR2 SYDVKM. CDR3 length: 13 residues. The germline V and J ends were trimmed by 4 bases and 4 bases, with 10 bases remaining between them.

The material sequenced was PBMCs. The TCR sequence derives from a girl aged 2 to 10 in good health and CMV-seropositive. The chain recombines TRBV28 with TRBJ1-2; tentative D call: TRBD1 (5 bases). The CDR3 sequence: CASSSQGFYGYTF. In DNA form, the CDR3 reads TGTGCCAGCAGTTCCCAGGGATTCTATGGCTACACCTTC.